This T cell receptor (beta chain) was sequenced in a study of blood T cell repertoires in COVID-19. Study summary: Italy, Spain and the United States were the sources of the convalescent and acute COVID-19 samples. From T cells, B-cell-depleted T cells, or PBMCs came the material, which was cDNA or gDNA.

The assay was immunoSEQ multiplex PCR, and TCRdb's table has in-frame clones only and misses some. The table records 24,000 or so clones, over 75% of them present only once. The germline V gene encodes CDR1 SGHNT and CDR2 YYREEE (reference sequence). The CDR3 contains 13 residues. Trimming shortened V by 0 bases and J by 6 bases, and 10 bases separated the two germline ends. The TCR sequence derives from an elderly woman with acute or convalescent COVID-19. The sample was peripheral blood. The chain is built from TRBV5-4 and TRBJ2-7, with D possibly being TRBD1 (6 bases). The CDR3 sequence is CASSLETGGEQYF. CDR3 DNA sequence: TGTGCCAGCAGCTTGGAGACAGGCGGCGAGCAGTACTTC.